These 5 T cell receptor beta chains were all obtained from the same sample, sequenced in a study of blood T cell repertoires in COVID-19. The repertoire was sequenced with immunoSEQ multiplex PCR; TCRdb's copy has only in-frame clones and lacks some. The sample lists over 150,000 clones; about 83% were seen once. Sequencing input: peripheral blood. These receptors came from a woman in her seventies who had recovered from COVID-19.

In DNA, the CDR3 is TGTGCCAGCCGAACGGGACAGAACACCGGGGAGCTGTTTTTT. It yields the protein CASRTGQNTGELFF. V and J are TRBV9 and TRBJ2-2, with a possible D match to TRBD1 (6 bases). CDR3 size: 14 residues. Per germline, CDR1 SGDLS and CDR2 YYNGEE. V gave up 7 bases and J gave up 1 base, with 11 bases separating them.

The CDR3 bases are TGTGCCAGCAGCTTCCTAGCGGGAGGCGGGGAGACCCAGTACTTC. Translated, it gives CASSFLAGGGETQYF. The rearrangement links TRBV7-3 to TRBJ2-5; 11 bases are shared with TRBD2. J was trimmed by 5 bases and V by 3 bases; bases with no gene match: 5. Germline CDR1 is SGHTA and CDR2 is FQGTGA. The CDR3 runs to 15 residues.

J is TRBJ1-6 and V is TRBV7-2; no definite D call. CDR3 size: 13 residues. In germline, CDR1 is SGHTA, CDR2 FQGNSA. Trimming shortened V by 4 bases and J by 7 bases, and 8 bases separated the two germline ends. The CDR3 loop is CASSSHRNSPLHF. The DNA for the CDR3 is TGTGCCAGCAGCTCTCACCGGAATTCACCCCTCCACTTT. Based on the CDR3 plus reference TRBV7-2 and TRBJ1-6, the full variable domain is GAGVSQSPSNKVTEKGKDVELRCDPISGHTALYWYRQSLGQGLEFLIYFQGNSAPDKSGLPSDRFSAERTGGSVSTLTIQRTQQEDSAVYLCASSSHRNSPLHFGNGTRLTVT.

The chain links TRBV3-1 (or the pseudogene TRBV3-2) to TRBJ2-3; D may be TRBD1 (6 bases). Germline V gene lookup returns CDR1 LGHDT and CDR2 YNNKEL (reference sequence). The CDR3 consists of 15 residues. Trimming took 0 bases from V and 5 from J, leaving 12 bases between them. CDR3: CASSQDWGPGDTQYF. In DNA form, the CDR3 reads TGTGCCAGCAGCCAAGATTGGGGGCCGGGAGATACGCAGTATTTT.

This chain links TRBV24-1 with TRBJ2-2; 12 bases are shared with TRBD2. Germline-derived CDR1 and CDR2 are KGHDR and SFDVKD. The CDR3 is 18 residues long. V lost 3 bases, J lost 7 bases, and 11 bases stayed unmatched. DNA for the CDR3: TGTGCCACCAGTGATCCGGGGACTAGCGGGCTGAGTGGCGGGGAGCTGTTTTTT. Protein: CATSDPGTSGLSGGELFF.